In its sample, the clone carrying this T cell receptor (beta chain) was seen a few times. Its target is not known. This entry is derived from a study of T-cell memory formation after mild COVID-19. General study results and limits: Unconfirmed was the SARS-CoV-2 specificity of second-wave clones that peaked on day 37.

The CDR3 runs to 13 residues. Trimming stripped 7 bases from V and 3 bases from J, with 13 bases between. Germline V lookup: CDR1 SQVTM, CDR2 ANQGSEA. MiXCR, applied by TCRdb to the 5' RACE reads, yields one record per CDR3 protein. The sample records some 300,000 distinct CDR3 sequences, around 19% being singletons. This chain uses TRBV29-1 with TRBJ1-5, with no clear D. The sample taken for sequencing was PBMCs or a T cell subset sorted from them (not recorded which). This clonotype was sampled from a man between 18 and 29 years old who had mild COVID-19 (a few samples of this study predate the infection). Cell type and time point are not known. The CDR3 region has the DNA TGCAGCGCGCAAGAAGGCCTCAATCAGCCCCAGCATTTT. Translating gives CSAQEGLNQPQHF.